Included here is one T cell receptor beta chain sequence, with context. Its antigen is as yet unknown. Profiled with immunoSEQ multiplex PCR; TCRdb holds only in-frame clones, not every one. The data contain roughly 5,000 clones, about 84% of them singletons. Per germline, CDR1 MNHEY and CDR2 SVGAGI. This CDR3 contains 16 residues. The V end lost 0 bases, the J end lost 0 bases, and 11 bases lay between the germline ends. This sample is drawn from a study of T cells in lung cancer brain metastases. Study-level points and caveats: Most clones were lesion-specific, with limited overlap between paired lesions (mean Morisita index approximately 0.24).

Patients had either synchronous oligometastatic disease or delayed solitary brain metastasis recurrence. The sequenced material came from tumor tissue from a brain metastasis. This receptor was obtained from a woman in her forties or fifties with non-small cell lung cancer that had spread to the brain. The chain links TRBV6-5 to TRBJ1-1; the D is unclear. This CDR3 reads CASSYSNGGLNTEAFF. CDR3 DNA: TGTGCCAGCAGTTACTCGAACGGCGGATTGAACACTGAAGCTTTCTTT.